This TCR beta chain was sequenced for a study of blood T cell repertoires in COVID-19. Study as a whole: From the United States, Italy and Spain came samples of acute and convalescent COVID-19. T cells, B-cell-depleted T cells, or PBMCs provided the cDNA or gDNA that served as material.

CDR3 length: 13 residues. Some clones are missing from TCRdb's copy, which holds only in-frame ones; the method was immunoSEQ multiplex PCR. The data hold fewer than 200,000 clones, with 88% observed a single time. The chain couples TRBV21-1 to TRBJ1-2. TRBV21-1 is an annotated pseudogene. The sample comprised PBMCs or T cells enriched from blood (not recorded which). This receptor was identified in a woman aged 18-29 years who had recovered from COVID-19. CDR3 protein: CASTRGGVVGYTF. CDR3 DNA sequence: TGTGCCAGCACCCGGGGGGGGGTAGTGGGCTACACCTTC.